The T cell receptor beta chain under discussion was sequenced for a study of control samples from healthy donors and cancer patients. Data came from immunoSEQ multiplex PCR; TCRdb stores just in-frame clones and leaves some out. The table includes roughly 100,000 clones, roughly 94% detected once. This clone was seen a handful of times. CDR1 and CDR2 (germline): SGDLS, YYNGEE. This CDR3 comprises 14 residues. Trimming shortened V by 0 bases and J by 5 bases, and 11 bases separated the two germline ends. The chain combines TRBV9 with TRBJ1-1; D possibly corresponds to TRBD1 (6 bases). Sequenced sample: blood. The clonotype was recovered from a woman younger than 30 in good health. The CDR3 coding sequence is TGTGCCAGCAGCGTAGGTGCAGGGGAGACTGAAGCTTTCTTT. Translation gives CASSVGAGETEAFF. Full variable domain (outside the CDR3, taken from reference TRBV9 and TRBJ1-1): DSGVTQTPKHLITATGQRVTLRCSPRSGDLSVYWYQQSLDQGLQFLIQYYNGEERAKGNILERFSAQQFPDLHSELNLSSLELGDSALYFCASSVGAGETEAFFGQGTRLTVV.